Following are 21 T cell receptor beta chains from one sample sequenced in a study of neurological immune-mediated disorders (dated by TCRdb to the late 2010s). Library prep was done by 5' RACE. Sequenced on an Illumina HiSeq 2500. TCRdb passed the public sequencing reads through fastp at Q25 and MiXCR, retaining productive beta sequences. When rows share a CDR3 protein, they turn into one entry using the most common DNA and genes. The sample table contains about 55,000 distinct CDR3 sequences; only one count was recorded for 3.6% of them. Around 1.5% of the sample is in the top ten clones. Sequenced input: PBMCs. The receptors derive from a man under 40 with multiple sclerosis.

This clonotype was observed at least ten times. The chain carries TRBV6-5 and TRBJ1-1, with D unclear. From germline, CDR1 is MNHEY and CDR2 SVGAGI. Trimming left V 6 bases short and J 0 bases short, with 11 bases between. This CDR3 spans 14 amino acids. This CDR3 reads CASRREDLNTEAFF. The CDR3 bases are TGTGCCAGCAGGAGGGAGGACCTGAACACTGAAGCTTTCTTT.

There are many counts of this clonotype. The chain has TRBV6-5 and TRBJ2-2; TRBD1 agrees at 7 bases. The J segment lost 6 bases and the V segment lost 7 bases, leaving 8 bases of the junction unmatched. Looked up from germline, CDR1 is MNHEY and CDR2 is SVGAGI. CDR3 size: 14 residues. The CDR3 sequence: CASNNDRAAGELFF. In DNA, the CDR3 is TGTGCCAGCAATAACGACAGGGCGGCCGGGGAGCTGTTTTTT.

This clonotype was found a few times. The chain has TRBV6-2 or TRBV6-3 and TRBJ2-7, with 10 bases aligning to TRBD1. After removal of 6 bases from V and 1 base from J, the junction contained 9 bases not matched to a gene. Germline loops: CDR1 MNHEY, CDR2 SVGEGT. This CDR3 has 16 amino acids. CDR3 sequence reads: CASSFPDRGPSYEQYF. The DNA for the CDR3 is TGTGCCAGCAGCTTCCCCGACAGGGGGCCATCCTACGAGCAGTACTTC.

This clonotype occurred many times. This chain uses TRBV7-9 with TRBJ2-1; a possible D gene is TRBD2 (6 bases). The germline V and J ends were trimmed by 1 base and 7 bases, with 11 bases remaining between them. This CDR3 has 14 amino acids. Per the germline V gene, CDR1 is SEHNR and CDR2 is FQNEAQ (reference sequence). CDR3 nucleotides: TGTGCCAGCAGCTTAGTTACCGGAGGGAATGAGCAGTTCTTC. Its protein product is CASSLVTGGNEQFF.

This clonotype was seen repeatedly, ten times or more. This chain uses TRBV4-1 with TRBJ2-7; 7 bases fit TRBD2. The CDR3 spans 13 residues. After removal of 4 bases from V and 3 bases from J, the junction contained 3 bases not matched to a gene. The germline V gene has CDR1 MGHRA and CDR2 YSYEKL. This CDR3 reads CASSRGSDYEQYF. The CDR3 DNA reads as TGCGCCAGCAGCCGCGGGAGCGACTACGAGCAGTACTTC.

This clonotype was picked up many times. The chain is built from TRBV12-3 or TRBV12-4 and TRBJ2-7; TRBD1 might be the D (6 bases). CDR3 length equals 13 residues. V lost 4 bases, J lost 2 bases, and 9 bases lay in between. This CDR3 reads CASSWDTTYEQYF. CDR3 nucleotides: TGTGCCAGCAGTTGGGACACCACCTACGAGCAGTACTTC.

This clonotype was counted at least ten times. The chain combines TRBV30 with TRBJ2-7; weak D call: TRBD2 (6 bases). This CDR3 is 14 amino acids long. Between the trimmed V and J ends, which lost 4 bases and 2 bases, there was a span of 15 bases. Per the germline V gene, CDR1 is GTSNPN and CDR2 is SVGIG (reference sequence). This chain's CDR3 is CAWIRGRTTYEQYF. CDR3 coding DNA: TGTGCCTGGATCCGGGGGAGGACTACCTACGAGCAGTACTTC.

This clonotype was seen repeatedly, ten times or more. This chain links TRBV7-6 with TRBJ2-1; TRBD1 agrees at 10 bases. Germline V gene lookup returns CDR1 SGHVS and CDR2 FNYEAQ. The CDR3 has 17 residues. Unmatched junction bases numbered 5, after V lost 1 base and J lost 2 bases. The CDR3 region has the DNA TGTGCCAGCAGCTTAGGTGTTGGGACAGGGGCCTACAATGAGCAGTTCTTC. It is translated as CASSLGVGTGAYNEQFF.

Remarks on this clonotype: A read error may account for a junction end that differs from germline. The CDR3 reads CASGILTGTQYF. CDR3 nucleotide sequence: TGTGCCAGCGGGATCCTCACAGGTACGCAGTATTTT. This chain uses TRBV2 with TRBJ2-3, with a possible D match to TRBD1 (5 bases). This CDR3 is 12 amino acids long. Germline CDR1 reads SNHLY; CDR2 reads FYNNEI.

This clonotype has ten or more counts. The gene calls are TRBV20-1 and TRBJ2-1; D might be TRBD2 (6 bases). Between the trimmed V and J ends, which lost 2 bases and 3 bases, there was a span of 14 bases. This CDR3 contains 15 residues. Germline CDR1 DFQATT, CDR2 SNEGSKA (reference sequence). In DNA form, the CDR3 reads TGCAGTGCTAGAACCCCGGGACTCGACTACAATGAGCAGTTCTTC. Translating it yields CSARTPGLDYNEQFF.

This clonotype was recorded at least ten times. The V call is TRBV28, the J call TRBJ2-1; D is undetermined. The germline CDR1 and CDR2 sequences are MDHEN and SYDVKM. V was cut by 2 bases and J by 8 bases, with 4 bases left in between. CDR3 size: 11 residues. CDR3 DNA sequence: TGTGCCAGCAGTTTAATGGATGAGCAGTTCTTC. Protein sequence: CASSLMDEQFF. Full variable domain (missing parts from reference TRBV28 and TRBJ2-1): DVKVTQSSRYLVKRTGEKVFLECVQDMDHENMFWYRQDPGLGLRLIYFSYDVKMKEKGDIPEGYSVSREKKERFSLILESASTNQTSMYLCASSLMDEQFFGPGTRLTVL.

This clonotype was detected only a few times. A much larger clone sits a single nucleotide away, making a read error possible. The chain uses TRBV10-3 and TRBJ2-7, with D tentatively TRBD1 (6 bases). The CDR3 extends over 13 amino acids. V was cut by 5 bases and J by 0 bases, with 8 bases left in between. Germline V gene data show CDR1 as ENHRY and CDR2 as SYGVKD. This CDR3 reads CAISQGNSYEQYF. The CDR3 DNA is TGTGCCATCAGTCAGGGGAACTCCTACGAGCAGTACTTC.

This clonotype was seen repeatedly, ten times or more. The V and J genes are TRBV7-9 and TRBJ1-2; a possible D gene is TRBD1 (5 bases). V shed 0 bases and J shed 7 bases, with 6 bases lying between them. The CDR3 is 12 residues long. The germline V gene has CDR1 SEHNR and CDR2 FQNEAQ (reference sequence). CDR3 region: CASSLAGVGYTF. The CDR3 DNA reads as TGTGCCAGCAGCTTAGCAGGGGTTGGCTACACCTTC.

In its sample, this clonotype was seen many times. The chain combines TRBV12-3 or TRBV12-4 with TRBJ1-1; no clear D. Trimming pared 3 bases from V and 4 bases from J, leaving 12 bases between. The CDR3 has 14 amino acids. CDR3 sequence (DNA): TGTGCCAGCAGTTTGGCTTTATGGGGCACTGAAGCTTTCTTT. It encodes CASSLALWGTEAFF.

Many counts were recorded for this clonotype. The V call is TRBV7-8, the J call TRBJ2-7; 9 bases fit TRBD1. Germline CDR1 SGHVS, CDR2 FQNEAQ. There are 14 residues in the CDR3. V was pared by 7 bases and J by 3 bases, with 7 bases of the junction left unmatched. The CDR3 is CASTLRQGGYEQYF. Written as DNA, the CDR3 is TGTGCCAGCACCCTGAGACAGGGGGGCTACGAGCAGTACTTC.

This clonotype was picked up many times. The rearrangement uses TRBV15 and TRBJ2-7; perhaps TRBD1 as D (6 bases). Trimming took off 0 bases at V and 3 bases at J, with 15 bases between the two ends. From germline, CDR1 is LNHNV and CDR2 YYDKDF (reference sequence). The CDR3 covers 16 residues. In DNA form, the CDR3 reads TGTGCCACCAGCAGAGATTCCGGGACAAGGGGCTACGAGCAGTACTTC. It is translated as CATSRDSGTRGYEQYF.

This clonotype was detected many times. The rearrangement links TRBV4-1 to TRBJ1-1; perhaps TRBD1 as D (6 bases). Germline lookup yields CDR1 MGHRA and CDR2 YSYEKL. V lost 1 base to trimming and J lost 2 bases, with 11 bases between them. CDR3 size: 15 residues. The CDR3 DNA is TGCGCCAGCAGCCAAGCCGGGACAACAAACACTGAAGCTTTCTTT. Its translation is CASSQAGTTNTEAFF.

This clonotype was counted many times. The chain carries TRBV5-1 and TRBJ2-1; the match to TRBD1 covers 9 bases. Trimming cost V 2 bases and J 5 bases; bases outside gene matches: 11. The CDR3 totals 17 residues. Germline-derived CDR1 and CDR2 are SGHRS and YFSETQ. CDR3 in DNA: TGCGCCAGCAGCTTATTGAACAGGGGGCCAAGAAACAATGAGCAGTTCTTC. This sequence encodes CASSLLNRGPRNNEQFF. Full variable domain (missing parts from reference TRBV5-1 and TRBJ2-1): KAGVTQTPRYLIKTRGQQVTLSCSPISGHRSVSWYQQTPGQGLQFLFEYFSETQRNKGNFPGRFSGRQFSNSRSEMNVSTLELGDSALYLCASSLLNRGPRNNEQFFGPGTRLTVL.

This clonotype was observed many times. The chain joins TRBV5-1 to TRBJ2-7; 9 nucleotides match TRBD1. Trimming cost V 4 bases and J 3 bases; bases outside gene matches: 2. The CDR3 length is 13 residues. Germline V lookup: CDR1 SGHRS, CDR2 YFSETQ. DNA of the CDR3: TGCGCCAGCAGCGTGGACAGGGGCTACGAGCAGTACTTC. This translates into CASSVDRGYEQYF.

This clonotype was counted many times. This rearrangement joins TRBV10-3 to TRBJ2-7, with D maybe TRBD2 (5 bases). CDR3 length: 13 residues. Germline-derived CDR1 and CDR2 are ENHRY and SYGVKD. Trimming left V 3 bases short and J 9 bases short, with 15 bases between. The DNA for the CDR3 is TGTGCCATCAGTGATGGACTTGAGGCTGGGCAGTACTTC. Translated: CAISDGLEAGQYF.

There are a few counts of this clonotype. The CDR3 spells CAISEVSYEQYF. For the CDR3, the DNA is TGTGCCATCTCGGAGGTCAGCTACGAGCAGTACTTC. V and J are TRBV6-2 or TRBV6-3 and TRBJ2-7; perhaps TRBD2 as D (5 bases). The V gene's germline CDR1 is MNHEY and CDR2 SVGEGT. V was cut by 10 bases and J by 3 bases, with 13 bases left in between. The CDR3 extends over 12 amino acids.